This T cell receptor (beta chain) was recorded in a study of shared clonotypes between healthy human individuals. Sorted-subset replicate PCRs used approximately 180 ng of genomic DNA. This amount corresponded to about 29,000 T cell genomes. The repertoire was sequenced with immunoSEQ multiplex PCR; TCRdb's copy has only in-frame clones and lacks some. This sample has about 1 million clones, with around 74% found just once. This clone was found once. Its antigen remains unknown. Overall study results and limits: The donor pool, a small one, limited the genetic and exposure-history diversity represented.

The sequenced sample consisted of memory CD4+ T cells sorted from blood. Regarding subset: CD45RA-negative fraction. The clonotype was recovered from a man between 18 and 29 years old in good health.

CDR3 loop: CASSDARQGKDEQFF. The DNA for the CDR3 is TGTGCCAGCAGTGACGCGCGACAGGGGAAGGATGAGCAGTTCTTC. The rearrangement joins TRBV6-1 to TRBJ2-1; the match to TRBD1 covers 8 bases. The CDR3 spans 15 residues. V dropped 3 bases and J dropped 8; count of bases not matched to a gene: 9. Germline assignment: CDR1 MNHNS and CDR2 SASEGT.